This TCR beta chain was found in a study of blood T cells in healthy people across ages. General study points: Leaving the PBMCs unsorted stopped any conclusive comparison of naive versus antigen-experienced cells.

The count of this clonotype is one. Antigen specificity is unknown. It was with a sample-barcoded 5' primer and a J-beta primer mix that a second PCR of roughly 6 to 12 cycles was run. TCRdb reanalysed the 5' RACE reads using MiXCR and keeps one entry per CDR3 protein. Found here are over 950,000 distinct CDR3 sequences, roughly two fifths of them singletons; the top ten hold 10% to 15%. Trimming at V came to 6 bases and at J to 5 bases, leaving 5 bases not matched to a gene. The CDR3 is 12 residues long. The V gene's germline CDR1 is DFQATT and CDR2 SNEGSKA (reference sequence). The sequence was collected from a man younger than 35 in good health. The chain couples TRBV20-1 to TRBJ1-1, with TRBD1 matching over 8 bases. Material for sequencing was blood. The CDR3 region is CSARTGWTEAFF. Written as DNA, the CDR3 is TGCAGTGCCAGGACAGGGTGGACTGAAGCTTTCTTT.